The 23 T cell receptor beta chains below all came from one sample that was sequenced in a study of T cell responses to AZD1222 COVID-19 vaccine. The repertoire was sequenced with immunoSEQ multiplex PCR; TCRdb's copy has only in-frame clones and lacks some. The profile shows roughly 140,000 clones, more than 70% of them singletons. The sequences come from peripheral blood, collected on day 0 of AZD1222 vaccination. The receptors shown here come from an adult in good health.

CDR3 in amino acids: CASIDSYSNQPQHF. Written as DNA, the CDR3 is TGTGCCAGCATAGACAGTTATAGCAATCAGCCCCAGCATTTT. The chain employs TRBV28 and TRBJ1-5; TRBD1 is a possible D gene (5 bases). This CDR3 is built from 14 residues. V lost 7 bases and J lost 0, with 10 bases in between. Germline V gene data show CDR1 as MDHEN and CDR2 as SYDVKM.

V gene TRBV20-1 combines with J gene TRBJ2-5; no reliable D call. CDR1 is DFQATT and CDR2 is SNEGSKA in the germline V gene (reference sequence). This CDR3 comprises 11 residues. Trimming cost V 0 bases and J 9 bases, with 8 bases left between them. CDR3 DNA: TGCAGTGCTAGAGACTCGGTAGCCCAGTACTTC. It specifies CSARDSVAQYF.

The chain is built from TRBV29-1 and TRBJ1-2; 8 positions match TRBD1. Germline CDR1 reads SQVTM; CDR2 reads ANQGSEA. This CDR3 has 13 amino acids. J lost 7 bases, V lost 0 bases, and 4 bases had no gene match. CDR3 sequence reads: CSVEEDRAGGYTF. CDR3 in DNA: TGCAGCGTTGAAGAGGACAGGGCGGGTGGCTACACCTTC.

The chain combines TRBV7-2 with TRBJ1-5; no clear D gene. Germline loops: CDR1 SGHTA, CDR2 FQGNSA. V dropped 3 bases and J dropped 2 bases, with 8 bases sitting between them. CDR3 length: 14 residues. The CDR3 region is CASSFELGNQPQHF. The DNA for the CDR3 is TGTGCCAGCAGCTTCGAACTGGGCAATCAGCCCCAGCATTTT.

The chain combines TRBV4-3 with TRBJ2-7; weak D call: TRBD1 (7 bases). This CDR3 contains 14 residues. Germline assignment: CDR1 LGHNA and CDR2 YSLEER. Trimming took off 3 bases at V and 3 bases at J, with 12 bases between the two ends. CDR3 residues: CASSHTQGGYEQYF. The CDR3 nucleotides read TGCGCCAGCAGCCATACCCAGGGGGGCTACGAGCAGTACTTC.

DNA for the CDR3: TGTGCCAGTAATTCACAGGGGGTCGGTGAAAAACTGTTTTTT. Its protein product is CASNSQGVGEKLFF. This sequence joins TRBV19 and TRBJ1-4; 8 positions agree with TRBD1. CDR1 and CDR2 (germline): LNHDA, SQIVND (reference sequence). The ends lost 7 bases at V and 7 bases at J; junction bases unmatched: 8. The CDR3 is 14 amino acids.

The chain is built from TRBV28 and TRBJ1-5; no firm D call. The V end was cut by 3 bases, the J end by 2 bases, with 17 bases between. The CDR3 runs 17 residues. Germline V lookup: CDR1 MDHEN, CDR2 SYDVKM. DNA for the CDR3: TGTGCCAGCAGTTTTGAAGTGCGCTTAAGTCGCAATCAGCCCCAGCATTTT. This codes for CASSFEVRLSRNQPQHF.

This clone has more than one count but fewer than ten. The V and J genes are TRBV7-2 and TRBJ2-7; D not resolved. The CDR3 contains 14 residues. Germline CDR1 is SGHTA and CDR2 is FQGNSA. The V gene lost 0 bases and the J gene lost 4 bases, with 10 bases spanning the gap. CDR3: CASSLAARKYEQYF. For the CDR3, the DNA is TGTGCCAGCAGCTTAGCCGCCAGAAAGTACGAGCAGTACTTC.

The J gene is TRBJ2-1, the V gene TRBV19, with TRBD2 matching 9 bases. V lost 3 bases, J lost 8 bases, and 14 bases stayed unmatched. The CDR3 spans 17 residues. Looked up from germline, CDR1 is LNHDA and CDR2 is SQIVND (reference sequence). Here the CDR3 reads CASSMTHLAGSVYEQFF. As DNA, the CDR3 is TGTGCCAGTAGTATGACCCATCTAGCGGGATCGGTTTATGAGCAGTTCTTC.

The chain combines TRBV5-1 with TRBJ2-2; no clear D. Germline V gene data show CDR1 as SGHRS and CDR2 as YFSETQ. V was trimmed by 0 bases and J by 4 bases, leaving 16 bases between them. The CDR3 spans 17 residues. CDR3 nucleotides: TGCGCCAGCAGCTTGGGACCCCACAGAGGTAGCACCGGGGAGCTGTTTTTT. This gives the protein CASSLGPHRGSTGELFF.

The chain links TRBV5-6 to TRBJ2-5; no definite D call. The CDR3 has 13 residues. Germline values: CDR1 SGHDT, CDR2 YYEEEE. Trimming took off 5 bases at V and 7 bases at J, with 15 bases between the two ends. CDR3 in DNA: TGTGCCAGCAGTCCAGGCAGACTCTGGACCCAGTACTTC. Encoded protein: CASSPGRLWTQYF.

The chain is built from TRBV7-2 and TRBJ1-1; D possibly corresponds to TRBD1 (6 bases). The germline CDR1 and CDR2 sequences are SGHTA and FQGNSA. The V and J ends lost 0 bases and 0 bases respectively, with 11 bases between them. The CDR3 has 16 amino acids. CDR3 loop: CASSLAGGTMNTEAFF. Here the CDR3 DNA reads TGTGCCAGCAGCTTAGCCGGGGGCACTATGAACACTGAAGCTTTCTTT. The variable domain in full, completed from reference TRBV7-2 and TRBJ1-1, reads GAGVSQSPSNKVTEKGKDVELRCDPISGHTALYWYRQSLGQGLEFLIYFQGNSAPDKSGLPSDRFSAERTGGSVSTLTIQRTQQEDSAVYLCASSLAGGTMNTEAFFGQGTRLTVV.

A note on this clone: Other DNA sequences from this sample encode an identical CDR3 as well. The chain joins TRBV6-5 to TRBJ1-1; D call uncertain. There are 11 residues in the CDR3. Trimming shortened V by 3 bases and J by 7 bases, and 6 bases separated the two germline ends. The germline gives CDR1 MNHEY, CDR2 SVGAGI. CDR3 loop: CASSYWGEAFF. For the CDR3, the DNA is TGTGCCAGCAGTTATTGGGGTGAAGCTTTCTTT.

The chain uses TRBV2 and TRBJ2-2; no clear D. The CDR3 contains 13 residues. With 4 bases removed from V and 5 bases from J, the gap between germline ends came to 8 bases. CDR1 and CDR2 (germline): SNHLY, FYNNEI. The CDR3 protein is CASSAPFTGELFF. CDR3 sequence (DNA): TGTGCCAGCAGTGCCCCATTTACCGGGGAGCTGTTTTTT.

V usage is TRBV6-1 and J usage is TRBJ2-7; the D is unclear. Trimming left V 3 bases short and J 4 bases short, with 10 bases between. Germline V gene sequence: CDR1 MNHNS, CDR2 SASEGT. The CDR3 spans 13 residues. For the CDR3, the DNA is TGTGCCAGCAGTGAGCCCGATAAGTACGAGCAGTACTTC. This codes for CASSEPDKYEQYF.

This clone was seen only once. The chain carries TRBV18 and TRBJ2-3; 7 bases match TRBD2. CDR1 KGHSH and CDR2 LQKENI come from the germline V gene. The J segment lost 3 bases and the V segment lost 4 bases, leaving 10 bases of the junction unmatched. The CDR3 totals 16 residues. The CDR3 protein is CASSLHVAGATDTQYF. CDR3 coding DNA: TGTGCCAGCTCACTTCATGTCGCGGGAGCGACAGATACGCAGTATTTT.

The CDR3 loop is CASSPTGNRYEQYF. The DNA of the CDR3 is TGTGCCAGCAGCCCGACAGGGAATCGCTACGAGCAGTACTTC. The V gene is TRBV7-8, the J gene TRBJ2-7; 7 positions agree with TRBD1. The CDR3 consists of 14 residues. V was pared by 5 bases and J by 3 bases, with 7 bases of the junction left unmatched. Germline assignment: CDR1 SGHVS and CDR2 FQNEAQ.

The chain uses TRBV30 and TRBJ2-7; possibly TRBD2 for D (5 bases). The germline V gene has CDR1 GTSNPN and CDR2 SVGIG (reference sequence). Deletions cut 4 bases from V and 2 bases from J, with 12 bases between. The CDR3 is 13 amino acids. In nucleotides, the CDR3 is TGTGCCTGGAACGCCGGGGATACCTACGAGCAGTACTTC. Its protein is CAWNAGDTYEQYF. The full variable domain, rest sourced from reference TRBV30 and TRBJ2-7, is SQTIHQWPATLVQPVGSPLSLECTVEGTSNPNLYWYRQAAGRGLQLLFYSVGIGQISSEVPQNLSASRPQDRQFILSSKKLLLSDSGFYLCAWNAGDTYEQYFGPGTRLTVT.

The chain couples TRBV2 to TRBJ1-5; 7 bases are a match to TRBD1. The junction had 4 bases not matched to a gene; V was cut back by 8 bases and J by 3 bases. Germline CDR1 SNHLY, CDR2 FYNNEI. The CDR3 loop spans 13 amino acids. In DNA form, the CDR3 reads TGTGCCAGCCTTGACAGGGCCAATCAGCCCCAGCATTTT. This translates into CASLDRANQPQHF. The complete variable domain, with remaining parts taken from reference TRBV2 and TRBJ1-5, reads EPEVTQTPSHQVTQMGQEVILRCVPISNHLYFYWYRQILGQKVEFLVSFYNNEISEKSEIFDDQFSVERPDGSNFTLKIRSTKLEDSAMYFCASLDRANQPQHFGDGTRLSIL.

This clone was counted between two and nine times. The rearrangement uses TRBV28 and TRBJ2-1; possible D gene TRBD2, 6 bases. Germline assignment: CDR1 MDHEN and CDR2 SYDVKM. The CDR3 contains 15 residues. V lost 3 bases and J lost 4, with 13 bases in between. The CDR3 nucleotides are TGTGCCAGCAGTTTCACCGGGAGCCGGTACAATGAGCAGTTCTTC. It encodes CASSFTGSRYNEQFF.

The chain carries TRBV6-5 and TRBJ2-1; 10 bases map to TRBD2. This CDR3 has 15 residues. The germline V gene encodes CDR1 MNHEY and CDR2 SVGAGI. Unmatched junction bases numbered 3, after V lost 5 bases and J lost 2 bases. CDR3 bases: TGTGCCAGCAGTAGCGGGAGGGCCACCTACAATGAGCAGTTCTTC. Translating gives CASSSGRATYNEQFF.

J is TRBJ1-2 and V is TRBV6-5; D gene uncertain. The CDR3 runs 13 residues. Germline lookup yields CDR1 MNHEY and CDR2 SVGAGI. Deletions cut 2 bases from V and 2 bases from J, with 6 bases between. CDR3 sequence (DNA): TGTGCCAGCAGTTACAGGGAAAACTATGGCTACACCTTC. This encodes CASSYRENYGYTF.

This clone occurred once. The CDR3 bases are TGTGCCAGCAGCCCCGGGGAGGGGGCACACTATGGCTACACCTTC. It translates to CASSPGEGAHYGYTF. V is TRBV7-2 and J is TRBJ1-2; 7 bases align to TRBD1. The trim removed 5 bases at V and 3 bases at J, leaving 9 bases unmatched. The CDR3 loop spans 15 amino acids. CDR1 is SGHTA and CDR2 is FQGNSA in the germline V gene.